The entry below gives a single T cell receptor beta chain sequence along with its context. This sample is part of a study of blood T cell repertoires in COVID-19. Looking at the study overall: COVID-19 samples from acute and convalescent phases originated in the United States, Italy and Spain. PBMCs, B-cell-depleted T cells, or T cells provided the cDNA or gDNA that made up the material.

Germline lookup yields CDR1 SEHNR and CDR2 FQNEAQ (reference sequence). The CDR3 spans 14 residues. J was trimmed by 3 bases and V by 7 bases; bases with no gene match: 5. Original analysis: Amplification with reference gene primers provided the estimates of nucleated cell counts. The repertoire was sequenced with immunoSEQ multiplex PCR; TCRdb's copy has only in-frame clones and lacks some. The V and J calls and clone size were taken over from that table, and D and trimming were inferred from the DNA. The sample lists fewer than 150,000 clones, 75% to 90% occurring once. The rearrangement uses TRBV7-9 and TRBJ1-3; 8 nucleotides align to TRBD1. The sample taken for sequencing was peripheral blood. The sequence derives from a woman aged 40 to 50 with acute or convalescent COVID-19. The CDR3 spells CASTDDRGGNTIYF. The CDR3 nucleotides are TGTGCCAGCACCGACGACAGGGGTGGAAACACCATATATTTT.